This TCR beta chain comes out of a study of blood T cell repertoires in COVID-19. Study context: Acute and convalescent COVID-19 specimens originated in the United States, Italy and Spain. Sources were T cells, B-cell-depleted T cells, or PBMCs; the material itself was cDNA or gDNA.

Per the original methods: Scientists estimated how many nucleated cells there were by amplifying reference gene primers. Measured with immunoSEQ multiplex PCR; TCRdb has only the in-frame clones, and not every one. The DNA gave D and trimming, while V, J and clone size come from that table. Among 60,000 to 70,000 clones, around 86% were seen once, and the ten largest hold more than 1.4%. The clonotype originates from a woman aged 55-69 years with acute or convalescent COVID-19. The sample taken for sequencing was peripheral blood.

The CDR3 is CASTPGSGNTIYF. The CDR3 nucleotides are TGTGCCAGCACACCAGGATCCGGAAACACCATATATTTT. This chain links TRBV5-4 with TRBJ1-3; no firm D call. The CDR3 extends over 13 amino acids. Trimming cost V 6 bases and J 4 bases, with 11 bases left between them. Germline CDR1 is SGHNT and CDR2 is YYREEE (reference sequence).